This T cell receptor beta chain appears in the sequencing data of a study of T cell responses to AZD1222 COVID-19 vaccine. Whole-study findings and limits: Vaccine-related CD4 TCRs covered spike, predominating at 160-218 and 743-854. A mostly white British donor set with more females was recruited, and clonal diversity was possibly underestimated.

V dropped 0 bases and J dropped 0 bases, with 6 bases sitting between them. This CDR3 is 14 amino acids long. Per the germline V gene, CDR1 is SGHRS and CDR2 is YFSETQ. The repertoire was sequenced with immunoSEQ multiplex PCR; TCRdb's copy has only in-frame clones and lacks some. The sample holds 60,000 to 70,000 clones; around 86% are singletons and the top ten take around 19%. Notes on this clone: The antigen is not known.

Here the sequenced sample was peripheral blood, taken on day 0 of AZD1222 vaccination. This receptor was identified in an adult in good health. The chain links TRBV5-1 to TRBJ1-2; no clear D gene. Here the CDR3 DNA reads TGCGCCAGCAGCTTGGGATCTACTAACTATGGCTACACCTTC. Translated, it gives CASSLGSTNYGYTF.